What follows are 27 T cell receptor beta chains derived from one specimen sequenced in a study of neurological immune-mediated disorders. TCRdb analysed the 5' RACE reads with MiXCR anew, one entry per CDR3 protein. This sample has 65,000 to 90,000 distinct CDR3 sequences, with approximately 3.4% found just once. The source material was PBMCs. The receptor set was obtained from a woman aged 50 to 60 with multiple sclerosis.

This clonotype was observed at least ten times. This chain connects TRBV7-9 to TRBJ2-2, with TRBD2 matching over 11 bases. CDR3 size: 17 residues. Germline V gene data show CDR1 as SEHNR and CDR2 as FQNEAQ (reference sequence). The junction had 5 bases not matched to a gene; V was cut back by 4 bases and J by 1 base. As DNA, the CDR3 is TGTGCCAGCAGCTCTCTTACTAGCGGGAGGAACACCGGGGAGCTGTTTTTT. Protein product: CASSSLTSGRNTGELFF.

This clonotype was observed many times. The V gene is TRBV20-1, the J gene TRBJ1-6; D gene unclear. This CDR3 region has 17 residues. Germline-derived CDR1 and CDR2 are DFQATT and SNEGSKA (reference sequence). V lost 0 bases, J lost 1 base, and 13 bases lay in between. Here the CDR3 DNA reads TGCAGTGCTAGAGATAGGAGCGGGTGGTCCTATAATTCACCCCTCCACTTT. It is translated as CSARDRSGWSYNSPLHF.

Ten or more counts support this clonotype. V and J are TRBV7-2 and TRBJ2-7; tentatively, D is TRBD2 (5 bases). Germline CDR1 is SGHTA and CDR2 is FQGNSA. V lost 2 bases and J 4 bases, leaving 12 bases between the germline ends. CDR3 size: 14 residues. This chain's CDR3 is CASSLSRLTYEQYF. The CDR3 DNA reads TGTGCCAGCAGCTTAAGCCGACTAACGTACGAGCAGTACTTC. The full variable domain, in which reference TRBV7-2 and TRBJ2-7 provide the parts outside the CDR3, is GAGVSQSPSNKVTEKGKDVELRCDPISGHTALYWYRQSLGQGLEFLIYFQGNSAPDKSGLPSDRFSAERTGGSVSTLTIQRTQQEDSAVYLCASSLSRLTYEQYFGPGTRLTVT.

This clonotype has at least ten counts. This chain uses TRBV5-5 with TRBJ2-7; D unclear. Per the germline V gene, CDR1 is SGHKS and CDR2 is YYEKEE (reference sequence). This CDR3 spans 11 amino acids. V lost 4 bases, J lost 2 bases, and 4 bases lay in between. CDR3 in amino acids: CASSRAYEQYF. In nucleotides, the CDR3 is TGTGCCAGCAGCCGGGCCTACGAGCAGTACTTC.

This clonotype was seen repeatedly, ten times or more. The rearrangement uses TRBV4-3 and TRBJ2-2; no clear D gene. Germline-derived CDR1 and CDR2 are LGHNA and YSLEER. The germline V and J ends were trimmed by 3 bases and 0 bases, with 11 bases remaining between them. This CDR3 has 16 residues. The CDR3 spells CASSQSRLANTGELFF. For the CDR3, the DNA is TGCGCCAGCAGCCAGAGTCGCCTAGCGAACACCGGGGAGCTGTTTTTT.

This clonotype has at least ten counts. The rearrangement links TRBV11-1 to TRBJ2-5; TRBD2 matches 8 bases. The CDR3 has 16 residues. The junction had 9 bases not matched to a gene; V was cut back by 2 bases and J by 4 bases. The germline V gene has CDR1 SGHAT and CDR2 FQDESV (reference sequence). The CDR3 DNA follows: TGTGCCAGCAGCTTACCTCCATACGGGAGGGGAGAGACCCAGTACTTC. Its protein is CASSLPPYGRGETQYF.

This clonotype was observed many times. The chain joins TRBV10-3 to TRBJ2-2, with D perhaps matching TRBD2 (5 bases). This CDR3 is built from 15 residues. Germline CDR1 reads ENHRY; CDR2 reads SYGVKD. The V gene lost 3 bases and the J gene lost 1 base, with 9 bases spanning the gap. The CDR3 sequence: CAISESGMNTGELFF. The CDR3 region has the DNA TGTGCCATCAGTGAAAGCGGAATGAACACCGGGGAGCTGTTTTTT.

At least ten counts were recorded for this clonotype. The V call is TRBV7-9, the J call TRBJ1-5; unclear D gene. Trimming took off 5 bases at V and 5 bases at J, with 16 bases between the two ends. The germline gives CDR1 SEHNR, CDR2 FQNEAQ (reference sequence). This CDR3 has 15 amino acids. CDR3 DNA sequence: TGTGCCAGCAGCACGACTAACCCCGGGGATCAGCCCCAGCATTTT. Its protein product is CASSTTNPGDQPQHF.

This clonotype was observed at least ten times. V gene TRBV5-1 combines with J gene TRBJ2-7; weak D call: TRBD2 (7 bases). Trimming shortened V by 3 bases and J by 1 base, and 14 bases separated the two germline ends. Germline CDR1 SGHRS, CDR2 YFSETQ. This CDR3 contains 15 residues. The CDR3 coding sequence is TGCGCCAGCAGCTCGGGACTAACAGGGTCCTACGAGCAGTACTTC. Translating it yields CASSSGLTGSYEQYF. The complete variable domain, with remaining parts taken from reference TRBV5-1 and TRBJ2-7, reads KAGVTQTPRYLIKTRGQQVTLSCSPISGHRSVSWYQQTPGQGLQFLFEYFSETQRNKGNFPGRFSGRQFSNSRSEMNVSTLELGDSALYLCASSSGLTGSYEQYFGPGTRLTVT.

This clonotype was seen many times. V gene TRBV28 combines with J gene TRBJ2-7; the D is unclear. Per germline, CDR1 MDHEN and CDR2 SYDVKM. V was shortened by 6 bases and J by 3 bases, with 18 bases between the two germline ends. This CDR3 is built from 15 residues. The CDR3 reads CASSATGPSFYEQYV. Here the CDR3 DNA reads TGTGCCAGCAGCGCTACCGGACCGTCCTTCTACGAGCAGTACGTC.

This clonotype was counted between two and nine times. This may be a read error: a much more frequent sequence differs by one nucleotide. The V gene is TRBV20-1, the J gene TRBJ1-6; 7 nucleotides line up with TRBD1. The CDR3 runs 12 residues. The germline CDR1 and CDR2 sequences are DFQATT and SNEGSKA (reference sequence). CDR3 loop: CSAGQANSPLNF. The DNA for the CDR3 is TGCAGTGCAGGACAGGCTAATTCACCCCTCAACTTT.

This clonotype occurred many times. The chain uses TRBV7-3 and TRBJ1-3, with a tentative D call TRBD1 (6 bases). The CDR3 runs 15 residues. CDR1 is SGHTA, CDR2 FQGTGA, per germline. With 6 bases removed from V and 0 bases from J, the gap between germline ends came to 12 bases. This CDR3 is CASSPGQSSGNTIYF. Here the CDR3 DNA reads TGTGCCAGCAGTCCTGGACAGTCCTCTGGAAACACCATATATTTT.

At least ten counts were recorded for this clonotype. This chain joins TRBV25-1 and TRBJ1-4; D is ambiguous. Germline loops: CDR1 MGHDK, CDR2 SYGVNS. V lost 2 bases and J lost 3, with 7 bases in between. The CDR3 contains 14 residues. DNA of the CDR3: TGTGCCAGCAGTGAACCGGGTGCTAATGAAAAACTGTTTTTT. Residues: CASSEPGANEKLFF. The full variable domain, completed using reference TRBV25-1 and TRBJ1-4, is EADIYQTPRYLVIGTGKKITLECSQTMGHDKMYWYQQDPGMELHLIHYSYGVNSTEKGDLSSESTVSRIRTEHFPLTLESARPSHTSQYLCASSEPGANEKLFFGSGTQLSVL.

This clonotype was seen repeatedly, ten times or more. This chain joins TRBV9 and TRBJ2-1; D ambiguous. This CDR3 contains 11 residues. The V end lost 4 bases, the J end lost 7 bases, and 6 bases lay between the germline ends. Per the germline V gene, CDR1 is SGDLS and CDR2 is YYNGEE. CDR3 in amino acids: CASSQTNEQFF. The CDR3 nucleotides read TGTGCCAGCAGCCAGACTAATGAGCAGTTCTTC. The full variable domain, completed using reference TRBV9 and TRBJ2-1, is DSGVTQTPKHLITATGQRVTLRCSPRSGDLSVYWYQQSLDQGLQFLIQYYNGEERAKGNILERFSAQQFPDLHSELNLSSLELGDSALYFCASSQTNEQFFGPGTRLTVL.

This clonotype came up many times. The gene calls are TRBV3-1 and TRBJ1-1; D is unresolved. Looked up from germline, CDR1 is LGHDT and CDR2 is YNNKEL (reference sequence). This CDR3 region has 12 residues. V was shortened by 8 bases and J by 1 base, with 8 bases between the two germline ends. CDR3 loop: CASQTGNTEAFF. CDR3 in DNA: TGTGCCAGCCAGACGGGGAACACTGAAGCTTTCTTT.

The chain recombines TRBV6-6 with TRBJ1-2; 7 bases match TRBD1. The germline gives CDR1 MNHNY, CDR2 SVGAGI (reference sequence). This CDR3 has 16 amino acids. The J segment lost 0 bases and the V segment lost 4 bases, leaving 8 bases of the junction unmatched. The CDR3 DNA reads TGTGCCAGCAGTTCGTACAGGGGCGAAGCTAACTATGGCTACACCTTC. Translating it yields CASSSYRGEANYGYTF.

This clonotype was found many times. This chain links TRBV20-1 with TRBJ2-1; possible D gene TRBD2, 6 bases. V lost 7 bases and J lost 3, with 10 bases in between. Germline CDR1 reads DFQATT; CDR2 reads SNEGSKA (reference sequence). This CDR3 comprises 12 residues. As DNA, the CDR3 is TGCAGTGGCCGGGACTTCTACAATGAGCAGTTCTTC. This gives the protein CSGRDFYNEQFF.

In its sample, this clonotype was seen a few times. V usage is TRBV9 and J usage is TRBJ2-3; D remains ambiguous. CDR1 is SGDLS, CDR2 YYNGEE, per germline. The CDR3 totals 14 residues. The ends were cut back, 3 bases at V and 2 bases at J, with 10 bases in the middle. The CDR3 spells CASSARTHTDTQYF. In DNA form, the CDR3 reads TGTGCCAGCAGCGCACGGACCCACACAGATACGCAGTATTTT.

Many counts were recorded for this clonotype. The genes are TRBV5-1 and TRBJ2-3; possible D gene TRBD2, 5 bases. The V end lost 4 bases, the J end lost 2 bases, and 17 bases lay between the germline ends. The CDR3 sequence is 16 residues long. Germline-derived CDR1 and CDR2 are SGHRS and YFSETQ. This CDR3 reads CASSLLTGSDTDTQYF. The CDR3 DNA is TGCGCCAGCAGCCTACTTACGGGATCCGACACAGATACGCAGTATTTT.

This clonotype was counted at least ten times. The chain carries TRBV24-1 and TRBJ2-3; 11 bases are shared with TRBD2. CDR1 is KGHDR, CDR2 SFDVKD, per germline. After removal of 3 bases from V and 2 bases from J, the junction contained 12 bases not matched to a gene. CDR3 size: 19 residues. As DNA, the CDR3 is TGTGCCACCAGTGATAGCCAGACCTCGGGACTAGCGGCCACAGATACGCAGTATTTT. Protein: CATSDSQTSGLAATDTQYF.

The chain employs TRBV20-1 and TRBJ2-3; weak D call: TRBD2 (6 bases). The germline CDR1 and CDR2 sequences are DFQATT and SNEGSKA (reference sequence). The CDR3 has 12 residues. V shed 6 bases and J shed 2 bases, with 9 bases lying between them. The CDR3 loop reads CSAAGITDTQYF. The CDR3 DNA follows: TGCAGTGCGGCGGGGATCACAGATACGCAGTATTTT.

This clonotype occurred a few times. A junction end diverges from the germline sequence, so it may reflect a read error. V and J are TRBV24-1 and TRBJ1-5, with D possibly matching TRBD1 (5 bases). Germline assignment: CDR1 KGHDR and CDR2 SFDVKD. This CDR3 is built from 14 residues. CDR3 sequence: CATSEGMGDKTQNF. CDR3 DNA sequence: TGTGCCACCAGTGAGGGGATGGGGGATAAGACCCAGAATTTT.

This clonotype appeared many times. CDR3 DNA sequence: TGCAGTGCTACCTTAGGTTCAGGCGAGACCAATCAGCCCCAGCATTTT. It yields the protein CSATLGSGETNQPQHF. The V gene is TRBV20-1, the J gene TRBJ1-5, with no clear D. V shed 4 bases and J shed 3 bases, with 19 bases lying between them. The CDR3 runs 16 residues. Looked up from germline, CDR1 is DFQATT and CDR2 is SNEGSKA (reference sequence).

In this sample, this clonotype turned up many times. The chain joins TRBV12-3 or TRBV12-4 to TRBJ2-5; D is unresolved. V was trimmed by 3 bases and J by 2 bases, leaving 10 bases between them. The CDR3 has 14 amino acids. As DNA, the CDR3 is TGTGCCAGCAGTTTTTGGGAAGGGCAAGAGACCCAGTACTTC. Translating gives CASSFWEGQETQYF.

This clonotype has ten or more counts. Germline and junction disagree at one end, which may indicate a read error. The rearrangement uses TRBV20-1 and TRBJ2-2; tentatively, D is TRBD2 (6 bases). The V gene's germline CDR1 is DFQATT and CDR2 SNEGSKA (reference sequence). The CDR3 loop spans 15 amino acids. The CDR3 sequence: CSARGGTANTGELFF. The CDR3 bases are TGCAGTGCCAGAGGAGGGACGGCGAACACCGGGGAGCTGTTTTTT.

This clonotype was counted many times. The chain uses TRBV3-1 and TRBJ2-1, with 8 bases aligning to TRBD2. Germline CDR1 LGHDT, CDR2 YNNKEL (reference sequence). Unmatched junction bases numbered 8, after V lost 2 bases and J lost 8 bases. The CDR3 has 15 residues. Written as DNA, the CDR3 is TGTGCCAGCAGCCAAAGGACTAGCCCAGTGGATGAGCAGTTCTTC. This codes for CASSQRTSPVDEQFF.

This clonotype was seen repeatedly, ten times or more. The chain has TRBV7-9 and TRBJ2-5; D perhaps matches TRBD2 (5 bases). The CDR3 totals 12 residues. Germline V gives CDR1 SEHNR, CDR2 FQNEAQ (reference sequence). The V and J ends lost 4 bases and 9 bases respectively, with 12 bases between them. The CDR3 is CASSSDSRSQYF. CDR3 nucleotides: TGTGCCAGCAGCTCGGACTCTCGGTCCCAGTACTTC.